The clone carrying this T cell receptor (beta chain) was observed a handful of times. The sample comes from a study of response to subunit inactivated influenza vaccine. TCRdb fed the RT-PCR reads into MiXCR, producing one record per CDR3 protein. The sample records roughly 650,000 distinct CDR3 sequences, around 15% being singletons. The germline V gene encodes CDR1 LNHNV and CDR2 YYDKDF (reference sequence). V was pared by 5 bases and J by 1 base, with 14 bases between. The CDR3 has 15 amino acids. This TCR derives from a man aged 45 to 65 who received an inactivated influenza vaccine. The sample was PBMCs from blood, taken 14 to 15 days before vaccination. This chain connects TRBV15 to TRBJ2-5, with D perhaps matching TRBD1 or TRBD2 (5 bases each). CDR3 residues: CATSPRTGGQETQYF. The CDR3 region has the DNA TGTGCCACCAGCCCGCGCACTGGGGGCCAAGAGACCCAGTACTTC.